This T cell receptor (beta chain) was sequenced for a study of immune characterization of retroperitoneal liposarcoma. This clonotype is labeled medium-sized (0.01 to 0.1%). In germline, CDR1 is MNHNS, CDR2 SASEGT. CDR3 length: 12 amino acids. V was cut by 5 bases and J by 13 bases, with 15 bases left in between. TCRdb itself ran the PCR reads through MiXCR, one entry per CDR3 protein. The sample includes about 10,000 distinct CDR3 sequences, 25% to 30% seen only once; the top ten take approximately 8%. The receptor's source is a male donor with retroperitoneal liposarcoma. The sample comprised tumor tissue. This sequence joins TRBV6-1 and TRBJ2-1, with D possibly TRBD2 on 5 matching bases. Written as DNA, the CDR3 is TGTGCCAGCAGTACCACTGGGGAGACCCAGTTCTTC. It is translated as CASSTTGETQFF.